This TCR beta chain was found in a study of blood T cell repertoires in COVID-19. About the research overall: COVID-19 samples collected from the United States, Italy and Spain covered acute and convalescent phases.

Only in-frame clones appear in the TCRdb table, and some are missing; sequencing was by immunoSEQ multiplex PCR. This repertoire shows 150,000 to 200,000 clones, around nine tenths found once; its top ten account for around an eighth. This CDR3 has 13 amino acids. Germline loops: CDR1 MNHEY, CDR2 SVGAGI. Trimming shortened V by 5 bases and J by 2 bases, and 10 bases separated the two germline ends. The chain uses TRBV6-5 and TRBJ2-7; D remains ambiguous. The TCR originated in a woman in her 70s with COVID-19, enrolled during active disease. The sequencing input was peripheral blood. Written as DNA, the CDR3 is TGTGCCAGCAGTCGACTCGGCACCTACGAGCAGTACTTC. It codes for CASSRLGTYEQYF.